This T cell receptor beta chain was recorded in a study of T cells in localized non-small cell lung cancer. Only in-frame clones appear in the TCRdb table, and some are missing; sequencing was by immunoSEQ multiplex PCR. Among 15,000 to 20,000 clones, around nine tenths were seen once, and the ten largest hold more than 3%. The CDR3 totals 16 residues. V lost 4 bases, J lost 9 bases, and 13 bases stayed unmatched. The germline gives CDR1 MDHEN, CDR2 SYDVKM. Specimen: peripheral blood, collected before any cancer treatment. This clonotype was obtained from a male donor aged 60 or over with stage II squamous cell lung carcinoma. The V and J genes are TRBV28 and TRBJ2-1, with 9 bases matching TRBD2. In DNA, the CDR3 is TGTGCCAGCAGTTCCATAGCGGGAGTAGGGATCGGTGAGCAGTTCTTC. This encodes CASSSIAGVGIGEQFF.